This is a list of T cell receptor beta chains from one sample in a study of cytomegalovirus exposure and HLA in healthy donors. This table comes from immunoSEQ multiplex PCR, and its TCRdb copy is limited to in-frame clones, with some not included. The sample contains around 120,000 clones, roughly 80% of which appear only once. Material for sequencing was PBMCs. These TCRs come from a female donor in good health and CMV-seropositive. Each CDR3 is given with its conserved first and last residue. A D gene is named only where the DNA matches it firmly. Rows may omit the clone size; those that give it use once, few, many or a size class.

j_gene: TRBJ2-7
abundance: -
d_gene: -
v_gene: TRBV5-8
CDR3aa: CASSLVAGYHEQYF
CDR3nt: TGTGCCAGCAGCCTGGTGGCAGGGTACCACGAGCAGTACTTC

j_gene: TRBJ2-2
abundance: once
d_gene: -
v_gene: TRBV5-1
CDR3aa: CASSLVGLPTAGELFF
CDR3nt: TGCGCCAGCAGCTTGGTTGGTCTTCCTACCGCCGGGGAGCTGTTTTTT

j_gene: TRBJ2-2
abundance: -
d_gene: TRBD1
v_gene: TRBV5-5
CDR3aa: CASSSWTGGTGELFF
CDR3nt: TGTGCCAGCAGCTCCTGGACAGGCGGCACCGGGGAGCTGTTTTTT

j_gene: TRBJ1-1
abundance: -
d_gene: -
v_gene: TRBV7-9
CDR3aa: CASSLLITEAFF
CDR3nt: TGTGCCAGCAGCTTATTAATCACTGAAGCTTTCTTT

j_gene: TRBJ2-3
abundance: few
d_gene: -
v_gene: TRBV7-6
CDR3aa: CASSPSNFEGWTDTQYF
CDR3nt: TGTGCCAGCAGCCCGTCGAACTTTGAGGGTTGGACAGATACGCAGTATTTT

j_gene: TRBJ2-7
abundance: -
d_gene: TRBD1
v_gene: TRBV9
CDR3aa: CASSQGAEQYF
CDR3nt: TGTGCCAGCAGCCAGGGGGCCGAGCAGTACTTC

j_gene: TRBJ2-5
abundance: few
d_gene: TRBD2
v_gene: TRBV7-7
CDR3aa: CASSRWTSEKETQYF
CDR3nt: TGTGCTAGCAGCCGATGGACTAGCGAAAAAGAGACCCAGTACTTC

j_gene: TRBJ2-7
abundance: -
d_gene: -
v_gene: TRBV27
CDR3aa: CAIGGLGEQYF
CDR3nt: TGTGCCATCGGAGGGCTGGGAGAGCAGTACTTC

j_gene: TRBJ2-1
abundance: -
d_gene: TRBD2
v_gene: TRBV11-2
CDR3aa: CASSRAGGPWEQFF
CDR3nt: TGTGCCAGCAGCCGAGCGGGAGGGCCATGGGAGCAGTTCTTC

j_gene: TRBJ1-2
abundance: once
d_gene: TRBD1
v_gene: TRBV27
CDR3aa: CASRGQPNYGYTF
CDR3nt: TGTGCCAGCAGGGGACAGCCTAACTATGGCTACACCTTC

j_gene: TRBJ2-1
abundance: few
d_gene: -
v_gene: TRBV6-5
CDR3aa: CASSLRDLYNEQFF
CDR3nt: TGTGCCAGCAGTCTCCGGGACTTGTACAATGAGCAGTTCTTC

j_gene: TRBJ1-1
abundance: -
d_gene: -
v_gene: TRBV5-1
CDR3aa: CASRELSRPNTEAFF
CDR3nt: TGCGCCAGCAGGGAGCTCAGCAGACCGAACACTGAAGCTTTCTTT

j_gene: TRBJ2-5
abundance: once
d_gene: -
v_gene: TRBV2
CDR3aa: CSGHRGPQETQYF
CDR3nt: TGCAGCGGGCACCGAGGGCCACAAGAGACCCAGTACTTC

j_gene: TRBJ1-2
abundance: -
d_gene: -
v_gene: TRBV7-2
CDR3aa: CASSLGQVYGYTF
CDR3nt: TGTGCCAGCAGCTTAGGACAGGTTTATGGCTACACCTTC

j_gene: TRBJ1-5
abundance: once
d_gene: -
v_gene: TRBV20-1
CDR3aa: CSARDLSSQHF
CDR3nt: TGCAGTGCTAGAGATCTAAGTTCCCAGCATTTT

j_gene: TRBJ2-5
abundance: -
d_gene: -
v_gene: TRBV27
CDR3aa: CASMRGSGETQYF
CDR3nt: TGTGCCAGCATGAGGGGGAGTGGGGAGACCCAGTACTTC

j_gene: TRBJ2-1
abundance: -
d_gene: TRBD1
v_gene: TRBV5-1
CDR3aa: CASSFGTGGREQFF
CDR3nt: TGCGCCAGCAGCTTCGGGACAGGGGGCCGTGAGCAGTTCTTC

j_gene: TRBJ2-3
abundance: -
d_gene: -
v_gene: TRBV19
CDR3aa: CASSIRRQGNTDTQYF
CDR3nt: TGTGCCAGTAGTATAAGGCGGCAGGGGAACACAGATACGCAGTATTTT

j_gene: TRBJ1-1
abundance: -
d_gene: -
v_gene: TRBV19
CDR3aa: CASSQTATNTEAFF
CDR3nt: TGTGCCAGTAGTCAGACAGCTACCAACACTGAAGCTTTCTTT

j_gene: TRBJ1-2
abundance: -
d_gene: -
v_gene: TRBV28
CDR3aa: CASSPLGVGDYGYTF
CDR3nt: TGTGCCAGCAGTCCGCTAGGAGTAGGGGACTATGGCTACACCTTC

j_gene: TRBJ2-7
abundance: -
d_gene: -
v_gene: TRBV7-3
CDR3aa: CASSPSYEQYF
CDR3nt: TGTGCCAGCAGTCCATCCTACGAGCAGTACTTC

j_gene: TRBJ2-7
abundance: -
d_gene: -
v_gene: TRBV5-1
CDR3aa: CASSQKTAYEQYF
CDR3nt: TGCGCCAGCAGCCAAAAGACAGCATACGAGCAGTACTTC

j_gene: TRBJ2-2
abundance: -
d_gene: TRBD2
v_gene: TRBV29-1
CDR3aa: CSVPGLAGGNTGELFF
CDR3nt: TGCAGCGTGCCTGGGCTAGCGGGAGGGAACACCGGGGAGCTGTTTTTT